These 22 T cell receptor beta chains were all obtained from the same sample, sequenced in a study of CD8 T cells in ankylosing spondylitis. In TCRdb, the 5' RACE reads were re-called with MiXCR into one record per CDR3 protein. This table holds around 540,000 distinct CDR3 sequences, about 13% found once. Study outcomes and limitations: Blood of patients with ankylosing spondylitis appeared to be characterized by a TCR beta motif of eight highly homologous variants.

Antigens for these TCRs are unknown. Sequencing input: blood, either unsorted or a sorted T cell fraction (not recorded which). All receptors derive from a male donor with ankylosing spondylitis.

This clonotype occurred many times. The rearrangement uses TRBV10-2 and TRBJ2-1; 8 bases agree with TRBD2. This CDR3 spans 14 amino acids. The germline CDR1 and CDR2 sequences are WSHSY and SAAADI. Unmatched junction bases numbered 2, after V lost 7 bases and J lost 0 bases. CDR3 sequence reads: CASNSGGSYNEQFF. CDR3 DNA sequence: TGCGCCAGCAACAGCGGGGGCTCCTACAATGAGCAGTTCTTC.

This clonotype was observed a few times. The genes are TRBV5-4 and TRBJ1-1; a weak D match, TRBD1 (5 bases). The CDR3 has 13 amino acids. Germline CDR1 and CDR2: SGHNT and YYREEE (reference sequence). V lost 4 bases and J 5 bases, leaving 12 bases between the germline ends. This CDR3 reads CASSGTTGTEAFF. The CDR3 DNA sequence: TGTGCCAGCAGCGGGACGACGGGAACTGAAGCTTTCTTT.

This clonotype was counted ten times or more. This sequence joins TRBV20-1 and TRBJ1-1; no firm D call. CDR1 and CDR2 (germline): DFQATT, SNEGSKA (reference sequence). CDR3 size: 11 residues. V dropped 0 bases and J dropped 8 bases, with 7 bases sitting between them. The CDR3 DNA sequence: TGCAGTGCTAGAGATTATCAGGAAGCTTTCTTT. As protein: CSARDYQEAFF.

This chain links TRBV20-1 with TRBJ2-2; 9 bases match TRBD2. The ends lost 4 bases at V and 5 bases at J; junction bases unmatched: 5. The germline CDR1 and CDR2 sequences are DFQATT and SNEGSKA (reference sequence). The CDR3 contains 14 residues. CDR3 amino acids: CSAISGSWTGELFF. The DNA for the CDR3 is TGCAGTGCTATTAGCGGGAGTTGGACCGGGGAGCTGTTTTTT.

This sequence joins TRBV20-1 and TRBJ2-1, with TRBD2 matching over 10 bases. The germline V gene encodes CDR1 DFQATT and CDR2 SNEGSKA (reference sequence). The CDR3 extends over 15 amino acids. V was clipped by 5 bases and J by 4 bases; unmatched bases: 8. In DNA form, the CDR3 reads TGCAGTGCTCCAAACAGCGGGAGGGCTTACAATGAGCAGTTCTTC. It yields the protein CSAPNSGRAYNEQFF.

J is TRBJ1-6 and V is TRBV5-5; 7 nucleotides match TRBD1. Germline values: CDR1 SGHKS, CDR2 YYEKEE (reference sequence). V gave up 3 bases and J gave up 10 bases; unmatched junction bases: 10. The CDR3 has 15 amino acids. The CDR3 region has the DNA TGTGCCAGCAGCTCTCTTGGACAGGCCATCTCACCCCTCCACTTT. Amino acid sequence: CASSSLGQAISPLHF.

This clonotype was counted ten times or more. The chain couples TRBV7-2 to TRBJ2-1; 7 bases agree with TRBD1. CDR3 length equals 14 residues. Trimming took 8 bases from V and 4 from J; bases not matched to a gene: 8. From germline, CDR1 is SGHTA and CDR2 FQGNSA. The CDR3 reads CASAPGTEYNEQFF. In nucleotides, the CDR3 is TGTGCCAGCGCCCCGGGGACAGAATACAATGAGCAGTTCTTC.

This clonotype has only a few counts. The J gene is TRBJ1-5, the V gene TRBV5-5, with a possible D match to TRBD1 (5 bases). The CDR3 has 13 residues. Germline-derived CDR1 and CDR2 are SGHKS and YYEKEE (reference sequence). Deletions cut 2 bases from V and 7 bases from J, with 10 bases between. CDR3 sequence reads: CASSLGVHQPQHF. As DNA, the CDR3 is TGTGCCAGCAGCTTAGGGGTTCACCAGCCCCAGCATTTT.

The chain uses TRBV3-1 and TRBJ1-1; the D is unclear. CDR3 size: 14 residues. Deletions cut 4 bases from V and 5 bases from J, with 14 bases between. Germline V gene sequence: CDR1 LGHDT, CDR2 YNNKEL (reference sequence). The DNA of the CDR3 is TGTGCCAGCAGCCCCGAGAGCGGATGGACTGAAGCTTTCTTT. This codes for CASSPESGWTEAFF.

There are a few counts of this clonotype. The chain couples TRBV12-3 or TRBV12-4 to TRBJ1-5, with D hard to call. V lost 4 bases, J lost 6 bases, and 16 bases lay in between. The CDR3 has 15 amino acids. CDR3 coding DNA: TGTGCCAGCAGTTGGGAGCCTGCGTCGGGTCAGCCCCAGCATTTT. Protein product: CASSWEPASGQPQHF.

This clonotype was found a few times. The genes are TRBV10-3 and TRBJ2-2; 8 nucleotides agree with TRBD1. CDR1 and CDR2 from the germline V gene are ENHRY and SYGVKD. J lost 3 bases, V lost 10 bases, and 7 bases had no gene match. The CDR3 spans 14 residues. CDR3 nucleotide sequence: TGTGCCACCTCGGGACAGGTAGACACCGGGGAGCTGTTTTTT. Translation: CATSGQVDTGELFF.

The chain is built from TRBV15 and TRBJ2-7; TRBD1 might be the D (6 bases). The CDR3 runs to 11 residues. Trimming stripped 7 bases from V and 4 bases from J, with 8 bases between. Germline lookup yields CDR1 LNHNV and CDR2 YYDKDF (reference sequence). The CDR3 reads CATNREYEQYV. CDR3 nucleotides: TGTGCCACCAACAGGGAGTACGAGCAGTACGTC.

At least ten counts were recorded for this clonotype. The V call is TRBV2, the J call TRBJ1-1; maybe TRBD1 (5 bases). Germline assignment: CDR1 SNHLY and CDR2 FYNNEI. This CDR3 has 14 amino acids. V lost 6 bases and J 1 base, leaving 12 bases between the germline ends. In DNA, the CDR3 is TGTGCCAGCAGCGTCGAAGGGGAGAACACTGAAGCTTTCTTT. Encoded protein: CASSVEGENTEAFF.

This clonotype was seen a handful of times. This chain links TRBV10-3 with TRBJ2-7; D unresolved. The CDR3 runs 13 residues. V dropped 4 bases and J dropped 3 bases, with 10 bases sitting between them. CDR1 and CDR2 from the germline V gene are ENHRY and SYGVKD. The CDR3 bases are TGTGCCATCAGTGTCATGGACGGCTACGAGCAGTACGTC. It is translated as CAISVMDGYEQYV.

This clonotype was picked up a small number of times. The CDR3 DNA reads as TGTGCCAGCACCCCCGGCAGACCTGGAAACACCATATATTTT. Residues: CASTPGRPGNTIYF. This rearrangement joins TRBV6-1 to TRBJ1-3; D is unresolved. Germline CDR1 MNHNS, CDR2 SASEGT. Trimming stripped 7 bases from V and 2 bases from J, with 12 bases between. There are 14 residues in the CDR3.

This clonotype was detected ten times or more. The chain uses TRBV6-5 and TRBJ2-3; no reliable D call. Deletions cut 5 bases from V and 5 bases from J, with 8 bases between. This CDR3 contains 12 residues. The germline V gene encodes CDR1 MNHEY and CDR2 SVGAGI. The DNA of the CDR3 is TGTGCCAGCAGTGTAGGAAGAGATACGCAGTATTTT. Encoded protein: CASSVGRDTQYF.

The rearrangement links TRBV12-3 or TRBV12-4 to TRBJ1-2, with 7 nucleotides matching TRBD1. V dropped 6 bases and J dropped 3; count of bases not matched to a gene: 10. The CDR3 spans 15 residues. In DNA form, the CDR3 reads TGTGCCAGCAGAAAGACAGGGATTCGGGACTATGGCTACACCTTC. It specifies CASRKTGIRDYGYTF.

This clonotype came up many times. V usage is TRBV6-1 and J usage is TRBJ1-1; tentatively, D is TRBD1 (5 bases). This CDR3 region has 14 residues. Germline V gene sequence: CDR1 MNHNS, CDR2 SASEGT. The germline V and J ends were trimmed by 6 bases and 7 bases, with 18 bases remaining between them. The CDR3 reads CASREDMEGSEAFF. The CDR3, as DNA: TGTGCCAGCAGGGAGGACATGGAGGGTAGTGAAGCTTTCTTT.

This chain links TRBV7-2 with TRBJ2-5, with D hard to call. Trimming took 1 base from V and 6 from J, leaving 3 bases between them. Germline loops: CDR1 SGHTA, CDR2 FQGNSA. The CDR3 has 11 residues. The CDR3 region has the DNA TGTGCCAGCAGCTTAGGGAAGACCCAGTACTTC. Amino acids: CASSLGKTQYF.

In its sample, this clonotype was seen a few times. The chain has TRBV18 and TRBJ1-4; D remains ambiguous. In germline, CDR1 is KGHSH, CDR2 LQKENI. V lost 5 bases to trimming and J lost 0 bases, with 13 bases between them. The CDR3 has 16 residues. The CDR3 nucleotides read TGTGCCAGCTCAAAAAATAAACTTGCAACTAATGAAAAACTGTTTTTT. This gives the protein CASSKNKLATNEKLFF.

The rearrangement links TRBV28 to TRBJ1-2, with D tentatively TRBD1 (5 bases). The length of the CDR3 is 12 residues. The germline V gene has CDR1 MDHEN and CDR2 SYDVKM. Trimming left V 7 bases short and J 5 bases short, with 11 bases between. The CDR3 coding sequence is TGTGCCAGCAACTATGGGACTTATGGCTACACCTTC. It encodes CASNYGTYGYTF.

Ten or more counts support this clonotype. The chain uses TRBV7-2 and TRBJ2-1; TRBD2 aligns across 12 bases. With 5 bases clipped from V and 9 bases from J, the junction kept 5 bases outside the gene matches. The CDR3 extends over 14 amino acids. Looked up from germline, CDR1 is SGHTA and CDR2 is FQGNSA. In nucleotides, the CDR3 is TGTGCCAGCAGCCGGACTAGCGGGAATAGTGAGCAGTTCTTC. Translated, it gives CASSRTSGNSEQFF.